The 8 T cell receptor beta chains below all came from one sample that was sequenced in a study of T-cell memory formation after mild COVID-19. TCRdb used MiXCR to reprocess the 5' RACE reads, holding one entry per CDR3 protein. The sample records 530,000 or so distinct CDR3 sequences, about 18% being singletons. The sequenced sample was PBMCs or a T cell subset sorted from them (not recorded which). These receptor sequences come from an adult woman who had mild COVID-19 (a few samples of this study predate the infection). Cell type and time point are not known.

The J gene is TRBJ1-2, the V gene TRBV29-1, with 8 bases fitting TRBD1. Germline V lookup: CDR1 SQVTM, CDR2 ANQGSEA. The V segment lost 5 bases and the J segment 0 bases; nucleotides outside the gene matches: 5. The CDR3 contains 14 residues. The CDR3 DNA is TGCAGCGTTACGGGACAGGTTACTAACTATGGCTACACCTTC. Amino acids: CSVTGQVTNYGYTF.

The chain carries TRBV6-2 or TRBV6-3 and TRBJ1-1, with TRBD1 as a possible D gene (5 bases). Germline V gives CDR1 MNHEY, CDR2 SVGEGT. V lost 6 bases and J lost 1, with 15 bases in between. This CDR3 is built from 15 residues. In DNA form, the CDR3 reads TGTGCCAGCAGGAGAACGGGACTGCAGAACACTGAAGCTTTCTTT. Protein sequence: CASRRTGLQNTEAFF.

This clonotype has more than one count but fewer than ten. This chain joins TRBV5-6 and TRBJ2-7; D is perhaps TRBD2 (6 bases). V lost 1 base and J 2 bases, leaving 19 bases between the germline ends. The CDR3 is made up of 17 amino acids. Per germline, CDR1 SGHDT and CDR2 YYEEEE. The CDR3 DNA reads TGTGCCAGCAGCTTGCCCTACGACGACGGGGGTCCCTACGAGCAGTACTTC. Its protein product is CASSLPYDDGGPYEQYF.

This clonotype was counted only a few times. This rearrangement joins TRBV4-3 to TRBJ2-1; D gene uncertain. This CDR3 has 15 residues. The germline V gene has CDR1 LGHNA and CDR2 YSLEER. Trimming pared 1 base from V and 5 bases from J, leaving 12 bases between. CDR3 residues: CASSQVDSTHNEQFF. The CDR3 coding sequence is TGCGCCAGCAGCCAAGTTGATAGCACACACAATGAGCAGTTCTTC.

This clonotype turned up a few times. V and J are TRBV15 and TRBJ2-3; possibly TRBD2 for D (6 bases). Germline V gene lookup returns CDR1 LNHNV and CDR2 YYDKDF (reference sequence). Trimming shortened V by 6 bases and J by 1 base, and 14 bases separated the two germline ends. CDR3 length equals 15 residues. The CDR3 reads CATSQSAGRTDTQYF. CDR3 nucleotides: TGTGCCACCAGTCAGAGCGCGGGGCGCACAGATACGCAGTATTTT.

CDR3 in amino acids: CASSSGTGGLRTGELFF. CDR3 DNA: TGCGCCAGCAGTTCCGGGACAGGGGGCTTACGGACCGGGGAGCTGTTTTTT. The J gene is TRBJ2-2, the V gene TRBV5-1; TRBD1 agrees at 12 bases. The CDR3 covers 17 residues. Per germline, CDR1 SGHRS and CDR2 YFSETQ. The V segment lost 5 bases and the J segment 5 bases; nucleotides outside the gene matches: 10.

This clonotype was seen at least ten times. A read error may account for a junction end that differs from germline. The J gene is TRBJ1-5, the V gene TRBV5-1; weak D call: TRBD1 (5 bases). The V gene's germline CDR1 is SGHRS and CDR2 YFSETQ. CDR3 length: 14 residues. In nucleotides, the CDR3 is TGTGCCAGCAGTTTAGCGGGGGGCAATCAGCCCCAGCATTTT. Its protein product is CASSLAGGNQPQHF.

The chain is built from TRBV6-2 or TRBV6-3 and TRBJ1-5; the D is unclear. Germline V lookup: CDR1 MNHEY, CDR2 SVGEGT. This CDR3 has 17 amino acids. V was cut by 2 bases and J by 0 bases, with 14 bases left in between. The CDR3 DNA reads as TGTGCCAGCAGTTACGGATCCGACGGATCTAGCAATCAGCCCCAGCATTTT. This gives the protein CASSYGSDGSSNQPQHF.